A selection of T cell receptor beta chains follows, all from one sample in a study of shared clonotypes between healthy human individuals. Generated by immunoSEQ multiplex PCR, the TCRdb table keeps only in-frame clones and is missing some. The table includes some 2.1 million clones, 93% detected once. Input material: naive CD8+ T cells from PBMCs. These receptors all come from a man aged 18 to 29 in good health. Some clones in this sample may be carry-over from other donors' samples. The CDR3 runs from the conserved cysteine through the conserved F or W. A D gene is named only where the DNA matches it firmly. Only part of the rows carry a size: once, few, many, or a class if the clone is expanded.

clone_size	d_call	j_call	v_call	cdr3_aa	cdr3_nt
few	.	TRBJ2-1	TRBV27	CASSLVGSYNEQFF	TGTGCCAGCAGTTTGGTAGGGAGCTACAATGAGCAGTTCTTC
.	TRBD1	TRBJ2-5	TRBV11-2	CASSSGTGLGETQYF	TGTGCCAGCAGCTCCGGGACAGGTCTAGGAGAGACCCAGTACTTC
.	.	TRBJ1-2	TRBV7-2	CASSSRGTGYGYTF	TGTGCCAGCAGCTCCCGGGGGACGGGCTATGGCTACACCTTC
.	TRBD1	TRBJ2-7	TRBV4-1	CASSLTGTGDYEQYF	TGCGCCAGCAGCCTTACAGGGACAGGGGACTACGAGCAGTACTTC
.	TRBD1	TRBJ2-7	TRBV18	CASSPIDRVVYEQYF	TGTGCCAGCTCACCCATCGACAGGGTTGTATACGAGCAGTACTTC
.	.	TRBJ1-3	TRBV7-9	CASSRPGLRSGNTIYF	TGTGCCAGCAGCCGACCGGGACTCCGCTCTGGAAACACCATATATTTT
.	.	TRBJ2-2	TRBV28	CASSLGLGELFF	TGTGCCAGCAGTTTAGGGCTCGGGGAGCTGTTTTTT
.	TRBD1	TRBJ1-2	TRBV25-1	CASSDLTGNGYTF	TGTGCCAGCAGTGATTTGACAGGGAATGGCTACACCTTC
.	.	TRBJ1-5	TRBV27	CASSPRLYSNQPQHF	TGTGCCAGCAGTCCCCGGCTGTATAGCAATCAGCCCCAGCATTTT
.	.	TRBJ2-7	TRBV7-9	CASSPLGAGVGEQYF	TGTGCCAGCAGCCCGCTGGGGGCGGGAGTGGGAGAGCAGTACTTC